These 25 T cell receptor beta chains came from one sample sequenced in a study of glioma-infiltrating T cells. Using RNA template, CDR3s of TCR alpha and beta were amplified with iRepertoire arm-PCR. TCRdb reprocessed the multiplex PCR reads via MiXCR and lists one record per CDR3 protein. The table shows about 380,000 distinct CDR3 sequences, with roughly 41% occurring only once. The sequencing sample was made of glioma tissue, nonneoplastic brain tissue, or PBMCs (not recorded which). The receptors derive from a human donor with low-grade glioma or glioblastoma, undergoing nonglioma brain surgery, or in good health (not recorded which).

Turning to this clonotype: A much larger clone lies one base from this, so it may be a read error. CDR3 coding DNA: TGTGCCACCAGCCCCGACAGGTACCCCCTGGATGGCTACACCTTC. As protein: CATSPDRYPLDGYTF. The rearrangement joins TRBV15 to TRBJ1-2, with D perhaps TRBD1 (6 bases). The germline V gene encodes CDR1 LNHNV and CDR2 YYDKDF (reference sequence). The CDR3 is made up of 15 amino acids. The germline V and J ends were trimmed by 5 bases and 6 bases, with 19 bases remaining between them.

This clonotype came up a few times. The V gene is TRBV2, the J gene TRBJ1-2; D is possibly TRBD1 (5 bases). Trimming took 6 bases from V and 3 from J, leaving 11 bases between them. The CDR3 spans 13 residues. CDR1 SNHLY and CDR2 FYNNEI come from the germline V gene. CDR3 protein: CASRDDSHYGYTF. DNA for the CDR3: TGTGCCAGCAGGGACGACAGCCACTATGGCTACACCTTC.

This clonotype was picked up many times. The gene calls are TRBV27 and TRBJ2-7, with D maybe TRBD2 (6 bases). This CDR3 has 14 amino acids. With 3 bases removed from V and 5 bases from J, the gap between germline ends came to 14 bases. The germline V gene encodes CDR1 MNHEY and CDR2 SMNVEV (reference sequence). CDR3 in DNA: TGTGCCAGCAGTTTTGGTCTAGCGAGCGACGAGCAGTACTTC. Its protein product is CASSFGLASDEQYF.

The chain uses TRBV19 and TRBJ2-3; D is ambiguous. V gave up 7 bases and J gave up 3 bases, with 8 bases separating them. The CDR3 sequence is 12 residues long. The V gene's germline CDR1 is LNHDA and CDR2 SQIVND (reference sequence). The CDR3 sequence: CASNSWTDTQYF. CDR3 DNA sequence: TGTGCCAGTAACTCCTGGACAGATACGCAGTATTTT.

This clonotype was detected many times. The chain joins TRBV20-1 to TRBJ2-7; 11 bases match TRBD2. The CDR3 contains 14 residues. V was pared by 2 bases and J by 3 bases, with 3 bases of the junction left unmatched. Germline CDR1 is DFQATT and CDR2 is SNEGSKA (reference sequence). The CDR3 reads CSARPLAGVYEQYF. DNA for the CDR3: TGCAGTGCTAGACCACTAGCGGGAGTCTACGAGCAGTACTTC.

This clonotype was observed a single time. DNA for the CDR3: TGCAGCGTCCGGTTTAGCCCCTCTTTGAACACTGAAGCTTTCTTT. Its protein product is CSVRFSPSLNTEAFF. The rearrangement joins TRBV29-1 to TRBJ1-1; no firm D call. In germline, CDR1 is SQVTM, CDR2 ANQGSEA. The CDR3 runs 15 residues. V was shortened by 6 bases and J by 0 bases, with 17 bases between the two germline ends.

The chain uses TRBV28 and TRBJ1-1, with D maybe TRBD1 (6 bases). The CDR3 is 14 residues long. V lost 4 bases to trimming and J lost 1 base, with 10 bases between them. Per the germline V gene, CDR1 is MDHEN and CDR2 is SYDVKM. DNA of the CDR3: TGTGCCAGCAGTTGGGGCAGGGGGAACACTGAAGCTTTCTTT. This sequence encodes CASSWGRGNTEAFF.

As DNA, the CDR3 is TGTGCCAGCAGAATGGGGAATAGCAATCAGCCCCAGCATTTT. Protein product: CASRMGNSNQPQHF. The genes are TRBV12-3 or TRBV12-4 and TRBJ1-5; D not resolved. V shed 6 bases and J shed 0 bases, with 9 bases lying between them. The CDR3 spans 14 residues.

For the CDR3, the DNA is TGCAGTGCCATAGCGGAAAACCAAGAGACCCAGTACTTC. The encoded protein is CSAIAENQETQYF. This chain uses TRBV20-1 with TRBJ2-5, with D possibly being TRBD2 (6 bases). Germline CDR1 DFQATT, CDR2 SNEGSKA (reference sequence). The CDR3 is 13 amino acids. V lost 6 bases to trimming and J lost 0 bases, with 11 bases between them.

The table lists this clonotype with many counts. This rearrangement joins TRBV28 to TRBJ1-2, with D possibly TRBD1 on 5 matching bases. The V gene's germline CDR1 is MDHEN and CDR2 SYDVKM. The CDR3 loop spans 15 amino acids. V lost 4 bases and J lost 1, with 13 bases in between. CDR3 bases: TGTGCCAGCAGTTCCCAGGTCGGGGGTAACTATGGCTACACCTTC. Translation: CASSSQVGGNYGYTF.

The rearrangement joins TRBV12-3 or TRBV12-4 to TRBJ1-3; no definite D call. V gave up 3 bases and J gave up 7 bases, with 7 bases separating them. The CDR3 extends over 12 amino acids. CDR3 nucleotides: TGTGCCAGCAGTTTCTCTCGGAACACCATATATTTT. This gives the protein CASSFSRNTIYF.

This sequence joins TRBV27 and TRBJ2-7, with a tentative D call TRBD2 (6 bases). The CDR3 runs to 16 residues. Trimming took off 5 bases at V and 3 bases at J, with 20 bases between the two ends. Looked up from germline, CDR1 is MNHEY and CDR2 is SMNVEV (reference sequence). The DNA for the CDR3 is TGTGCCAGCAGTGACCCGGGACTTTCTAATTTCTACGAGCAGTACTTC. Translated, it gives CASSDPGLSNFYEQYF.

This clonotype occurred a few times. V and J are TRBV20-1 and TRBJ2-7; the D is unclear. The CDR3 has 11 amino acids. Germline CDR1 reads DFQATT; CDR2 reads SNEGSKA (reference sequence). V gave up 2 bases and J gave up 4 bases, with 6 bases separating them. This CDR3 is CSARHDYEQYF. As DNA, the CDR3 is TGCAGTGCTAGACACGATTACGAGCAGTACTTC.

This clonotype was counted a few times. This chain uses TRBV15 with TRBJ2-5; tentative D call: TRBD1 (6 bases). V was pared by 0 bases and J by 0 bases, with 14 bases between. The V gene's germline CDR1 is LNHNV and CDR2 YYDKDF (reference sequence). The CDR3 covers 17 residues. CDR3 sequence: CATSRDRDIWYQETQYF. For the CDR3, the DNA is TGTGCCACCAGCAGAGATCGGGACATATGGTACCAAGAGACCCAGTACTTC.

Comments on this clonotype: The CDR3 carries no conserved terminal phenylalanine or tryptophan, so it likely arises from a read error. The CDR3 nucleotides read TGTGCCACCAGCAGAGATCTCCGGGGTACCAAAAACATTCAGTACTTG. Its protein product is CATSRDLRGTKNIQYL. The chain carries TRBV15 and TRBJ2-4, with a weak D call TRBD2 (5 bases). The V end was cut by 0 bases, the J end by 2 bases, with 11 bases between. Per the germline V gene, CDR1 is LNHNV and CDR2 is YYDKDF (reference sequence). CDR3 size: 16 residues.

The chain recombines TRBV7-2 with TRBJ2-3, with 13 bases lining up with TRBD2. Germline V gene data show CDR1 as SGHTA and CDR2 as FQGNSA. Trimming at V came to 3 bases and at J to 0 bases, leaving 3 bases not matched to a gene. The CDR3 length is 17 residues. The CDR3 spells CASSFGLAGVSTDTQYF. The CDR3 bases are TGTGCCAGCAGCTTTGGACTAGCGGGGGTTAGCACAGATACGCAGTATTTT.

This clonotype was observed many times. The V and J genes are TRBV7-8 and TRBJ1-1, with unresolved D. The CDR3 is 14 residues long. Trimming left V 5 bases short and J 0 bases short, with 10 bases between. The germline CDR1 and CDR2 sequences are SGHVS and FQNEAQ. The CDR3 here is CASSVQYMNTEAFF. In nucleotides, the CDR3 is TGTGCCAGCAGCGTACAGTACATGAACACTGAAGCTTTCTTT.

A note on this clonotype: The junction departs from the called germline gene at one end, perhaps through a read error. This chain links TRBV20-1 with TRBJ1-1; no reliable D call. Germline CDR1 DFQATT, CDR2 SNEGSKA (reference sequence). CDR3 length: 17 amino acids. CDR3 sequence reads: CSARPWSGSYGTSEALF. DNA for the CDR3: TGCAGTGCTAGGCCTTGGTCTGGGTCCTACGGAACAAGTGAAGCTCTCTTT.

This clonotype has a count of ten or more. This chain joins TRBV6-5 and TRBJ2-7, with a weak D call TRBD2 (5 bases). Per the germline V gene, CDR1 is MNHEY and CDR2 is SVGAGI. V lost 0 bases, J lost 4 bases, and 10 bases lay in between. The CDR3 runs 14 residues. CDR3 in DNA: TGTGCCAGCAGTTACTCGAGAGGGTTATACGAGCAGTACTTC. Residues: CASSYSRGLYEQYF.

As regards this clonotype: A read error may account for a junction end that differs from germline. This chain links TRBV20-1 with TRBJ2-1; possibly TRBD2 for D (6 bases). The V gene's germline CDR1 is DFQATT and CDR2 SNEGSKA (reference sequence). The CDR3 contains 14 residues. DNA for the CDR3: TGCAGTGCCATAAGCGGGTCTTCCTACAATGAGAAGTTCTTC. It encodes CSAISGSSYNEKFF.

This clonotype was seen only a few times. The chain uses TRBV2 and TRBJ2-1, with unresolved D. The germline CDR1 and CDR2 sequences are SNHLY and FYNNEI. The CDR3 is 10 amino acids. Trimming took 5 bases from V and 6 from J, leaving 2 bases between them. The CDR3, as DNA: TGTGCCAGCAGTACCAATGAGCAGTTCTTC. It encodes CASSTNEQFF. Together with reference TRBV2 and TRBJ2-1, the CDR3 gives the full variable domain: EPEVTQTPSHQVTQMGQEVILRCVPISNHLYFYWYRQILGQKVEFLVSFYNNEISEKSEIFDDQFSVERPDGSNFTLKIRSTKLEDSAMYFCASSTNEQFFGPGTRLTVL.

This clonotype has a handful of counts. The CDR3 sequence: CASSFRRGAVSYEQYF. Written as DNA, the CDR3 is TGTGCCAGCAGCTTCCGACGGGGGGCGGTAAGCTACGAGCAGTACTTC. The V and J genes are TRBV7-8 and TRBJ2-7, with D maybe TRBD2 (7 bases). The V gene's germline CDR1 is SGHVS and CDR2 FQNEAQ. The CDR3 spans 16 residues. V gave up 3 bases and J gave up 3 bases, with 18 bases separating them. The variable domain in full, with the rest retrieved from reference TRBV7-8 and TRBJ2-7, is GAGVSQSPRYKVAKRGQDVALRCDPISGHVSLFWYQQALGQGPEFLTYFQNEAQLDKSGLPSDRFFAERPEGSVSTLKIQRTQQEDSAVYLCASSFRRGAVSYEQYFGPGTRLTVT.

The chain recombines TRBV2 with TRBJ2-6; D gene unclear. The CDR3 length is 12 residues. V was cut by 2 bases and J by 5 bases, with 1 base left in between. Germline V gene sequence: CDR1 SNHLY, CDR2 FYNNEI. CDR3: CASSERANVLTF. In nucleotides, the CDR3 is TGTGCCAGCAGTGAAAGGGCCAACGTCCTGACTTTC.

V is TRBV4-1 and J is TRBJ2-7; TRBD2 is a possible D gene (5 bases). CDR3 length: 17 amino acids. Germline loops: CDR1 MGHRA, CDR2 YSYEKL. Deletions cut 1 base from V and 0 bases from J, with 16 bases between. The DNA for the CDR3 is TGCGCCAGCAGCCAAGGGGAGAGCACCCTAAGCTCCTACGAGCAGTACTTC. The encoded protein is CASSQGESTLSSYEQYF.

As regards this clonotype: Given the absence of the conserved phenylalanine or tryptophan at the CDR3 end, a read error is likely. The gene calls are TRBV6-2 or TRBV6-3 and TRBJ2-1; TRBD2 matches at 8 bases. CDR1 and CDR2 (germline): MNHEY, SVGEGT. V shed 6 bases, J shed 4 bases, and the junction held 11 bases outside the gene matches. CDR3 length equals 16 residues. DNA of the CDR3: TGTGCCAGCAGCAGTAGCGGGGTGGTGGGATACAATGAGCAGTTCCTC. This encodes CASSSSGVVGYNEQFL.